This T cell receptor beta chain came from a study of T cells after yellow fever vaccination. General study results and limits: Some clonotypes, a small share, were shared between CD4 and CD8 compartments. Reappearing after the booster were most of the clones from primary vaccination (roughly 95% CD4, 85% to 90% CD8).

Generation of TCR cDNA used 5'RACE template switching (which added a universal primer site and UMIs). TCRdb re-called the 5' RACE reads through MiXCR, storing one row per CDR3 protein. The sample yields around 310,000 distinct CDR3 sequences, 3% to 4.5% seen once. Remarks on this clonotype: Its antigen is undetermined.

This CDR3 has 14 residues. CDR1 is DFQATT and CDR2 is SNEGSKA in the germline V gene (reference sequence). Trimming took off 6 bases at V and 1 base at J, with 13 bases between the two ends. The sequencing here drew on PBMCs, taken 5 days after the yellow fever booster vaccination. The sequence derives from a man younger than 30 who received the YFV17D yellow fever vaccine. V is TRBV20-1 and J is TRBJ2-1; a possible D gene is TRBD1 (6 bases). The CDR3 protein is CSAATGPSYNEQFF. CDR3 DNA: TGCAGTGCAGCGACAGGACCATCCTACAATGAGCAGTTCTTC.